This T cell receptor beta chain was captured by sequencing in a study of cytomegalovirus exposure and HLA in healthy donors. The CDR3 covers 17 residues. The germline gives CDR1 SGHRS, CDR2 YFSETQ. Trimming shortened V by 4 bases and J by 2 bases, and 21 bases separated the two germline ends. A multiplex PCR was run with 60 Vbeta primers and 13 Jbeta primers. Clones were read by immunoSEQ multiplex PCR, and TCRdb kept only the in-frame ones, dropping some. The data show about 180,000 clones, roughly 80% seen once. The sequence was obtained from a boy between 2 and 10 years old in good health and CMV-seronegative. The chain couples TRBV5-1 to TRBJ1-1; tentatively, D is TRBD1 (6 bases). Specimen: PBMCs. DNA for the CDR3: TGCGCCAGCAGCCACACTAATCTCGGGACACCTAACACTGAAGCTTTCTTT. It is translated as CASSHTNLGTPNTEAFF.